This T cell receptor beta chain was retrieved from a study of blood T cell repertoires in COVID-19. Study-wide background: Some COVID-19 samples were acute and others convalescent; all came from the United States, Italy and Spain.

Clones were sequenced by immunoSEQ multiplex PCR, and TCRdb holds only the in-frame ones, with some missing. The sample lists hundreds of thousands of clones; approximately 90% were seen once. This clone has more than one count but fewer than ten. CDR1 and CDR2 from the germline V gene are MNHNS and SASEGT. CDR3 size: 15 residues. Trimming removed 2 bases from V and 7 bases from J, with 14 bases in between. Residents of around 24 US areas, aged 18 to 89 years, made up the participants. The recovered donors of Cohort 3 showed two negative PCRs, clearance, or symptom resolution. Material for sequencing was PBMCs or T cells enriched from blood (not recorded which). The J gene is TRBJ1-4, the V gene TRBV6-1; no clear D gene. The receptor was isolated from a woman under 30 who had recovered from COVID-19. The CDR3 DNA follows: TGTGCCAGCAGTGAACCGGCAAGCGGAGCTGAAAAACTGTTTTTT. Protein: CASSEPASGAEKLFF.